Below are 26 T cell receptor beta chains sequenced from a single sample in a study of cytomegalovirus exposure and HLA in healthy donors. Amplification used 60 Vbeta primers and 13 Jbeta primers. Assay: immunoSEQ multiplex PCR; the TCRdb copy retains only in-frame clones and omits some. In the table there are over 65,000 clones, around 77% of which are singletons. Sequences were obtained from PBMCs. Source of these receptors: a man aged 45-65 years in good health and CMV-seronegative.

CDR3 region: CASSSPAGGKTQYF. The CDR3 nucleotides are TGTGCCAGCAGCTCTCCCGCGGGGGGTAAGACCCAGTACTTC. The chain carries TRBV7-2 and TRBJ2-5; 8 nucleotides align to TRBD2. J was trimmed by 6 bases and V by 4 bases; bases with no gene match: 7. This CDR3 contains 14 residues. CDR1 is SGHTA, CDR2 FQGNSA, per germline.

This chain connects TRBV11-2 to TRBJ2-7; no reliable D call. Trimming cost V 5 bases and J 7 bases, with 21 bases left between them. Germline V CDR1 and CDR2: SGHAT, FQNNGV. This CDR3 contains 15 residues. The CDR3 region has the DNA TGTGCCAGCAGCCCTACCTTGGGCCCTACCGGAGAGCAGTACTTC. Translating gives CASSPTLGPTGEQYF.

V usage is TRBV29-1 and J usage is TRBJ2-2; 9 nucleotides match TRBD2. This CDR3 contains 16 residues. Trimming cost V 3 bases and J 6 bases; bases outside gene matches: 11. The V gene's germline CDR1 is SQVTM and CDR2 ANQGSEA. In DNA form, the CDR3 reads TGCAGCGTTGATGGGTTGCGGGGGGGCATGGCCGGGGAGCTGTTTTTT. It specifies CSVDGLRGGMAGELFF.

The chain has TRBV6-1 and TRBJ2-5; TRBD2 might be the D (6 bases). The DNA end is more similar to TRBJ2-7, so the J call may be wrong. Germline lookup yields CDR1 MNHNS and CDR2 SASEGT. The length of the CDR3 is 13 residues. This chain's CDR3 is CASSPSASYEQYF. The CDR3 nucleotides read TGTGCCAGCAGTCCTAGCGCCTCCTACGAGCAGTACTTC.

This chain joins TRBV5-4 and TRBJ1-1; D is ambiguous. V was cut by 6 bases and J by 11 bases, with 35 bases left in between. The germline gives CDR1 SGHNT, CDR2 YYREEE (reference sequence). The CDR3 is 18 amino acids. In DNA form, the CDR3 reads TGTGCCAGCACCCCTAGCTTAGGTAATACGCTCGGCAGATACGGGGCTTTCTTT. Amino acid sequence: CASTPSLGNTLGRYGAFF.

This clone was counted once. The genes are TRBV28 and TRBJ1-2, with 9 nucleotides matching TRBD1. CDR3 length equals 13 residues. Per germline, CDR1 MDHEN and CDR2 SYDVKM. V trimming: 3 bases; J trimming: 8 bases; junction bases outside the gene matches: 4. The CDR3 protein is CASSFGTGWGYTF. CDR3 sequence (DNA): TGTGCCAGCAGTTTCGGGACAGGGTGGGGCTACACCTTC.

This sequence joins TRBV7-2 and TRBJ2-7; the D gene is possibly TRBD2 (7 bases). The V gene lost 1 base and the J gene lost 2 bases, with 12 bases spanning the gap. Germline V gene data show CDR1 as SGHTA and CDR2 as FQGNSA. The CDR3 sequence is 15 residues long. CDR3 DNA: TGTGCCAGCAGCTTAGAGGGGGGGGGAGCCTACGAGCAGTACTTC. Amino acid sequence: CASSLEGGGAYEQYF. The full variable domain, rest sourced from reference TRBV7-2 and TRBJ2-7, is GAGVSQSPSNKVTEKGKDVELRCDPISGHTALYWYRQSLGQGLEFLIYFQGNSAPDKSGLPSDRFSAERTGGSVSTLTIQRTQQEDSAVYLCASSLEGGGAYEQYFGPGTRLTVT.

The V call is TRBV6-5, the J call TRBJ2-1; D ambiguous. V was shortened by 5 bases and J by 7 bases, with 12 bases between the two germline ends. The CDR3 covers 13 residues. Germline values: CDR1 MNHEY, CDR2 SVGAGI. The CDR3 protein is CASSTTRTNEQFF. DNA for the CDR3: TGTGCCAGCAGTACAACACGCACGAATGAGCAGTTCTTC.

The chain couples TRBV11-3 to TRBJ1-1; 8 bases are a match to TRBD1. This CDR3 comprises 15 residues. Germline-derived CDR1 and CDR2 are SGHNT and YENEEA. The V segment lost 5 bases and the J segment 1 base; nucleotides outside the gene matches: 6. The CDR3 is CASSPSGTGNTEAFF. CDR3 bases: TGTGCCAGCAGCCCTTCCGGGACAGGGAACACTGAAGCTTTCTTT.

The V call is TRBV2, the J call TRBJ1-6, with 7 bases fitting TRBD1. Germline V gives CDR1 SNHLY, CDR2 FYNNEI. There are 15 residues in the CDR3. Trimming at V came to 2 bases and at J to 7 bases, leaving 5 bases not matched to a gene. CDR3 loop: CASSEYRGQNSPLHF. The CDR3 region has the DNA TGTGCCAGCAGTGAATACAGGGGCCAAAATTCACCCCTCCACTTT. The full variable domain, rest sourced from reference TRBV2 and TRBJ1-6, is EPEVTQTPSHQVTQMGQEVILRCVPISNHLYFYWYRQILGQKVEFLVSFYNNEISEKSEIFDDQFSVERPDGSNFTLKIRSTKLEDSAMYFCASSEYRGQNSPLHFGNGTRLTVT.

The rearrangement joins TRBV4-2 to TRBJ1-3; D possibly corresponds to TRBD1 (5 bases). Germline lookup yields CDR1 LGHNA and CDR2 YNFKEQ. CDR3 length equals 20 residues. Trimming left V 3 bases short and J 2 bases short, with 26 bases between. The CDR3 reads CASSHLPGGDPLVTGNTIYF. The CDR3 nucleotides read TGTGCCAGCAGCCATCTCCCAGGAGGGGACCCTCTTGTCACTGGAAACACCATATATTTT.

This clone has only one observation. The CDR3 loop reads CASSRSGGNYEQYF. CDR3 nucleotides: TGTGCCAGCAGCCGCTCGGGGGGGAACTACGAGCAGTACTTC. The genes are TRBV6-5 and TRBJ2-7; 8 bases are shared with TRBD2. Germline V lookup: CDR1 MNHEY, CDR2 SVGAGI. This CDR3 comprises 14 residues. With 6 bases clipped from V and 3 bases from J, the junction kept 7 bases outside the gene matches.

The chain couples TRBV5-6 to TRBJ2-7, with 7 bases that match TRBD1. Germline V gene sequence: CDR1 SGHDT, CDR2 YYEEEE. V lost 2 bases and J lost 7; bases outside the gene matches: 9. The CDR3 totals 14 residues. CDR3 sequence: CASSLGQVPGEQYF. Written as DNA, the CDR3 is TGTGCCAGCAGCTTAGGACAGGTCCCAGGTGAGCAGTACTTC.

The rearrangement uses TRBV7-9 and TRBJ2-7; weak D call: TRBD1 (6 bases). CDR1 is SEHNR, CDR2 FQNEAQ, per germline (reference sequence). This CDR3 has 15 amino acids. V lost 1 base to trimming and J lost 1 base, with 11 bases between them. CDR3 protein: CASSLGVRGSYEQYF. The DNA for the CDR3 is TGTGCCAGCAGCTTAGGTGTCAGGGGATCCTACGAGCAGTACTTC.

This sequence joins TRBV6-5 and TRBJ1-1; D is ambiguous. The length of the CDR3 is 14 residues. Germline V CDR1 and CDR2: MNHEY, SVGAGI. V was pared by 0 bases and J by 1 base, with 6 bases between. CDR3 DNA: TGTGCCAGCAGTTACTCTGCGCAGAACACTGAAGCTTTCTTT. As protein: CASSYSAQNTEAFF.

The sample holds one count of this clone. CDR3 nucleotides: TGTGCCAGCTCACCTAATATAGACACGGGAGGCACTGAAGCTTTCTTT. The encoded protein is CASSPNIDTGGTEAFF. The chain has TRBV18 and TRBJ1-1, with D unclear. This CDR3 is built from 16 residues. V dropped 3 bases and J dropped 4 bases, with 18 bases sitting between them. CDR1 and CDR2 (germline): KGHSH, LQKENI.

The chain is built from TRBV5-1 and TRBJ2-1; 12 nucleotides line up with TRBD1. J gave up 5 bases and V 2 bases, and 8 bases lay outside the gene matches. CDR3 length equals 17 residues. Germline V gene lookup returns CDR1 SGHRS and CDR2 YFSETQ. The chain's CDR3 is CASSFLGTGGLDNEQFF. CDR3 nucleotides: TGCGCCAGCAGCTTTCTCGGGACAGGGGGCCTAGACAATGAGCAGTTCTTC. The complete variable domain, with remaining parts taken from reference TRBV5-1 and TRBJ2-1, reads KAGVTQTPRYLIKTRGQQVTLSCSPISGHRSVSWYQQTPGQGLQFLFEYFSETQRNKGNFPGRFSGRQFSNSRSEMNVSTLELGDSALYLCASSFLGTGGLDNEQFFGPGTRLTVL.

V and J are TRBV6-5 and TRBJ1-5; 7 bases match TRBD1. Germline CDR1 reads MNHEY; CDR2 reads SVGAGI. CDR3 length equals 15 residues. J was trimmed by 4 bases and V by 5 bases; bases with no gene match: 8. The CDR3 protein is CASSVAGGRNQPQHF. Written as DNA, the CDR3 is TGTGCCAGCAGTGTGGCAGGGGGAAGAAATCAGCCCCAGCATTTT.

As DNA, the CDR3 is TGTGCCAGCAGCAAGCGGGGGGGCACAGATACGCAGTATTTT. As protein: CASSKRGGTDTQYF. V usage is TRBV11-2 and J usage is TRBJ2-3, with 9 bases lining up with TRBD2. The CDR3 extends over 14 amino acids. The germline V gene has CDR1 SGHAT and CDR2 FQNNGV. Unmatched junction bases numbered 1, after V lost 5 bases and J lost 1 base.

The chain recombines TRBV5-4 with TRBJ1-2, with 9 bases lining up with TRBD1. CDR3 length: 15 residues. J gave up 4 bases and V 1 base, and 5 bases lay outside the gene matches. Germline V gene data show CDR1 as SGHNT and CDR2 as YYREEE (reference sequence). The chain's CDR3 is CASSLYQGQGYGYTF. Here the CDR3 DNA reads TGTGCCAGCAGCTTGTACCAGGGACAGGGCTATGGCTACACCTTC.

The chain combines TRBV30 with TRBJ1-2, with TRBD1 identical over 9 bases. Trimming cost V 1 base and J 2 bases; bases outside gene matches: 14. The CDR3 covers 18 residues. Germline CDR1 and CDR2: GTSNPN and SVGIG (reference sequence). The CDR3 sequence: CAWSGPIRDRDINYGYTF. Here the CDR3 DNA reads TGTGCCTGGAGTGGGCCTATCCGGGACAGGGACATCAACTATGGCTACACCTTC.

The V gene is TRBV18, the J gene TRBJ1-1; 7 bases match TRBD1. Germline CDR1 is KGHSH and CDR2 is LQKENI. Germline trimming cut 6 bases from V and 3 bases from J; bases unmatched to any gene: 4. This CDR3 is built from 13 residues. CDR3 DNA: TGTGCCAGCTCCCCCGGACAGGACACTGAAGCTTTCTTT. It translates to CASSPGQDTEAFF.

The CDR3: CASSLAPGTRAQETQYF. The CDR3 bases are TGTGCCAGCAGCCTTGCGCCTGGGACTAGAGCGCAAGAGACCCAGTACTTC. The V and J genes are TRBV11-2 and TRBJ2-5, with 8 bases lining up with TRBD2. CDR1 and CDR2 from the germline V gene are SGHAT and FQNNGV. The J segment lost 2 bases and the V segment lost 5 bases, leaving 13 bases of the junction unmatched. The CDR3 spans 17 residues.

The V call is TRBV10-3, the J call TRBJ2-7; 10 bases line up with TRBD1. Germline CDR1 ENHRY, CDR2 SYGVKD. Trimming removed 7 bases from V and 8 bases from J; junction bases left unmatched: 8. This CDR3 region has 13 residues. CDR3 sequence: CAITLGQGTQQYF. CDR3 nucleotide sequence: TGTGCCATCACCTTGGGACAGGGGACCCAGCAGTACTTC.

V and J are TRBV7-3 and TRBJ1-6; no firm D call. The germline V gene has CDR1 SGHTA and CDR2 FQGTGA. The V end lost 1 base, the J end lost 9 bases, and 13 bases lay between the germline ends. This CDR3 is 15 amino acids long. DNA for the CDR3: TGTGCCAGCAGCTTAAATAGCGGGGTGGGTTCACCCCTCCACTTT. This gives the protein CASSLNSGVGSPLHF.

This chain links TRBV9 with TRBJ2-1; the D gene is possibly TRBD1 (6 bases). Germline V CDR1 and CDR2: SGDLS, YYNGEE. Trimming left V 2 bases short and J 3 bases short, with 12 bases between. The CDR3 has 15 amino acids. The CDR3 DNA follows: TGTGCCAGCAGCGTCCAGGGGAGTGTCTACAATGAGCAGTTCTTC. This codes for CASSVQGSVYNEQFF.